This T cell receptor beta chain was identified in a study of cytomegalovirus exposure and HLA in healthy donors. Notes on the study in general: Immune exposure data for these donors was limited to CMV serostatus.

The trim removed 5 bases at V and 8 bases at J, leaving 7 bases unmatched. The CDR3 is made up of 15 amino acids. From germline, CDR1 is LNHDA and CDR2 SQIVND (reference sequence). Primers: 60 Vbeta forward and 13 Jbeta reverse. TCRdb's table, derived via immunoSEQ multiplex PCR, lists solely in-frame clones and lacks some. The sample holds some 150,000 clones, over 65% seen once. In the case of this clone: The target antigen is unknown.

The J gene is TRBJ1-3, the V gene TRBV19; 12 bases fit TRBD1. This TCR was recovered from a man aged 40-50 years in good health and CMV-seropositive. Sample: PBMCs. The CDR3 nucleotides are TGTGCCAGTAGTCGGGACAGGGGGCAATCGGACACCATATATTTT. As protein: CASSRDRGQSDTIYF.